This T cell receptor (beta chain) was found in a study of T cell changes during pregnancy in multiple sclerosis. Libraries were prepared by immunoSEQ multiplex PCR; TCRdb keeps only in-frame clonotypes and omits some of them. The table shows about 45,000 clones, with 75% to 95% occurring only once. The CDR3 consists of 15 residues. V was clipped by 0 bases and J by 2 bases; unmatched bases: 1. CDR1 is SGHTA, CDR2 FQGTGA, per germline. This sequence originates from a female donor with multiple sclerosis, enrolled in a pregnancy study. J is TRBJ2-1 and V is TRBV7-3; 7 nucleotides line up with TRBD1. The sample in question was CD4+ T cells from peripheral blood mononuclear cells, obtained before pregnancy. CDR3 sequence (DNA): TGTGCCAGCAGCTTAACGGGACAGCCCTACAATGAGCAGTTCTTC. The encoded protein is CASSLTGQPYNEQFF.